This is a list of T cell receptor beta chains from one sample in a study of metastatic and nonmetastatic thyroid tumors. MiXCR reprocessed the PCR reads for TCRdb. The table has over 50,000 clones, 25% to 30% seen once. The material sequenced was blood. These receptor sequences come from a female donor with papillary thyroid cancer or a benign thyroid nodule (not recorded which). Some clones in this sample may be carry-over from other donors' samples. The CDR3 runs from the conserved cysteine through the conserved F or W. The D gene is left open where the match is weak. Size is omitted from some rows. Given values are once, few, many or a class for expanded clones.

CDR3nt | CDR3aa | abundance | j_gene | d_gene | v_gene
TGTGCCAGCAGGGGAGGGGGGAGATTAGAGACCCAGTACTTC | CASRGGGRLETQYF | . | TRBJ2-5 | . | TRBV6-1
TGCGCCAGCAGAGGTGGACTAGCGGGAGGTGAGCAGTTCTTC | CASRGGLAGGEQFF | . | TRBJ2-1 | TRBD2 | TRBV10-1
TGTGCCAGCACCGAGTCGGGGAGTGGATGGAGTGGCTACACCTTC | CASTESGSGWSGYTF | few | TRBJ1-2 | . | TRBV6-1
TGTGCCAGCAGTTACGGGGGGTTTGAGCAGTTCTTC | CASSYGGFEQFF | . | TRBJ2-1 | . | TRBV6-2/TRBV6-3
TGTGCCAGCAGTGAAAAGGGGGGATACCACAATGAGCAGTTCTTC | CASSEKGGYHNEQFF | . | TRBJ2-1 | . | TRBV2
TGCAGTGCTAGGAGAGCGGGAGTGGCAGATACGCAGTATTTT | CSARRAGVADTQYF | . | TRBJ2-3 | TRBD2 | TRBV20-1
TGTGCCAGCAGTCAACTAACAGGGGCTGGGGCCAACGTCCTGACTTTC | CASSQLTGAGANVLTF | few | TRBJ2-6 | TRBD1 | TRBV2
TGCGCCAGCAGCCGAAGCGGAGGCAGGAGCTCCTACGAGCAGTACTTC | CASSRSGGRSSYEQYF | . | TRBJ2-7 | . | TRBV4-1
TGCGCCAGCAGCTATGACAGTCATAATTCACCCCTCCACTTT | CASSYDSHNSPLHF | . | TRBJ1-6 | . | TRBV5-1
TGTGCCAGCCTTTTCAGGGACCATGAGCAGTTCTTC | CASLFRDHEQFF | many | TRBJ2-1 | . | TRBV6-1
TGTGCCAGCAGTTCCCGACAGGGTGGGACGGATACGCAGTATTTT | CASSSRQGGTDTQYF | few | TRBJ2-3 | TRBD1 | TRBV28
TGTGCCAGCAGTTCCCCCAGTCGACAGGGCAATCAGCCCCAGCATTTT | CASSSPSRQGNQPQHF | . | TRBJ1-5 | . | TRBV28
TGTGCCAGCAGCTTAGAGGGATACCTTACCTATGGCTACACCTTC | CASSLEGYLTYGYTF | . | TRBJ1-2 | . | TRBV7-9
TGTGCCAGCAGTGCGCCCAGAGGGGGCTACGAGCAGTACTTC | CASSAPRGGYEQYF | many | TRBJ2-7 | . | TRBV2
TGTGCCAGCAGTGAATATGGACACCTGTCGACACCCCTCCACTTT | CASSEYGHLSTPLHF | . | TRBJ1-6 | . | TRBV6-1
TGTGCCAGCAGCTTAACGGTAGAGGGTGATACGCAGTATTTT | CASSLTVEGDTQYF | . | TRBJ2-3 | . | TRBV7-3
TGCAGTGCTAGGATGATGGGGCCAGTAGAGCAGTACTTC | CSARMMGPVEQYF | once | TRBJ2-7 | . | TRBV20-1
TGTGCCAGCAGTGAGCGCCTCTTGGCCGGGACCCAAGAGACCCAGTACTTC | CASSERLLAGTQETQYF | . | TRBJ2-5 | . | TRBV6-1
TGTGCCAGTAGTAGGCCGGCGTATGGCTACACCTTC | CASSRPAYGYTF | few | TRBJ1-2 | . | TRBV19
TGTGCCAGCAGCAATACTCCGGGACAGGGAGAGACCCAGTACTTC | CASSNTPGQGETQYF | once | TRBJ2-5 | TRBD1 | TRBV7-3
TGTGCCAGTCTTCCTCATGACGGCTCCTACGAGCAGTACTTC | CASLPHDGSYEQYF | . | TRBJ2-7 | . | TRBV12-3/TRBV12-4
TGTGCCAGCAGCTTGGCAGGACAGGGAATCTACGAGCAGTACTTC | CASSLAGQGIYEQYF | . | TRBJ2-7 | TRBD1 | TRBV5-5
TGTGCCAGCAGCCAAGGGGCGCAGGGCGACAATGAGCAGTTCTTC | CASSQGAQGDNEQFF | . | TRBJ2-1 | . | TRBV14
TGTGCCAGCAGAGACCTAGCGGGGGAGTACAATGAGCAGTTCTTC | CASRDLAGEYNEQFF | few | TRBJ2-1 | TRBD2 | TRBV27
TGTGCCAGCAGTGAACTCCTCATACGATACGAGCAGTACTTC | CASSELLIRYEQYF | few | TRBJ2-7 | . | TRBV6-1